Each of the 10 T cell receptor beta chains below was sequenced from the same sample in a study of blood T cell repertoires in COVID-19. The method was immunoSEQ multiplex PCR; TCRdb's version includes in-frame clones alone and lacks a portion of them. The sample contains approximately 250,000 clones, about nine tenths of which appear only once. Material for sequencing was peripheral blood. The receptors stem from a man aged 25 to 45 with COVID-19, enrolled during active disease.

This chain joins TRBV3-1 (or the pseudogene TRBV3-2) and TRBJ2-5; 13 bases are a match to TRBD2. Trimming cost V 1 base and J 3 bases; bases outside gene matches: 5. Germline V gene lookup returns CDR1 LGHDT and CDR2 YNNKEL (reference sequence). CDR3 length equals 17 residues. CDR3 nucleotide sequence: TGTGCCAGCAGCCAAGGACTAGCGGGAGGCGGCAAAGAGACCCAGTACTTC. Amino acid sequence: CASSQGLAGGGKETQYF.

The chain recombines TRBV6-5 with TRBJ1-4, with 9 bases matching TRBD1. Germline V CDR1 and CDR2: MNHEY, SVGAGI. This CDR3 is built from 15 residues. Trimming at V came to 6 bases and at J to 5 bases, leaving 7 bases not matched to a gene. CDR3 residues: CASSPTGTGNEKLFF. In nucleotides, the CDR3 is TGTGCCAGCAGCCCAACCGGGACAGGGAATGAAAAACTGTTTTTT.

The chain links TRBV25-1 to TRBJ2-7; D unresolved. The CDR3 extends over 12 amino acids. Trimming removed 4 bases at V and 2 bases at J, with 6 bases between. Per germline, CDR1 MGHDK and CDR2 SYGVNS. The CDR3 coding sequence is TGTGCCAGCAGTGGCAACACCTACGAGCAGTACTTC. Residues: CASSGNTYEQYF.

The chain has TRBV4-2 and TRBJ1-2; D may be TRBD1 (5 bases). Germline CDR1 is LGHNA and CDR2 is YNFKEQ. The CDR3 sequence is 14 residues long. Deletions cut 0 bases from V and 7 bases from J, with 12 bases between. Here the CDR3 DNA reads TGTGCCAGCAGCCAAGATTCAGGGTCGAGTGGCTACACCTTC. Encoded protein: CASSQDSGSSGYTF.

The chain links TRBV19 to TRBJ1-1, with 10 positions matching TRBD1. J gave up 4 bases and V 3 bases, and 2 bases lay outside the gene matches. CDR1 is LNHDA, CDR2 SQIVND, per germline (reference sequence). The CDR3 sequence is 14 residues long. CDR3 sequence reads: CASSIGDRGTEAFF. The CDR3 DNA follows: TGTGCCAGTAGTATCGGGGACAGGGGCACTGAAGCTTTCTTT.

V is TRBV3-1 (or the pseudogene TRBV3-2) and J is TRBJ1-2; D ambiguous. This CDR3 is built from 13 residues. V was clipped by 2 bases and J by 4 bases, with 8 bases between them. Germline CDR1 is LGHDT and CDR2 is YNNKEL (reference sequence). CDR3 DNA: TGTGCCAGCAGCCAATCGAACACCTATGGCTACACCTTC. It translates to CASSQSNTYGYTF.

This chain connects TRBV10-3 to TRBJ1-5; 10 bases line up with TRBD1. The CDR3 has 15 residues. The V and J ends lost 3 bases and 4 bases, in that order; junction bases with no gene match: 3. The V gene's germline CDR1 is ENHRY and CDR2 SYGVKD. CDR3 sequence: CAISEGTGDNQPQHF. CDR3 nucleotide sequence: TGTGCCATCAGTGAAGGGACAGGGGATAATCAGCCCCAGCATTTT.

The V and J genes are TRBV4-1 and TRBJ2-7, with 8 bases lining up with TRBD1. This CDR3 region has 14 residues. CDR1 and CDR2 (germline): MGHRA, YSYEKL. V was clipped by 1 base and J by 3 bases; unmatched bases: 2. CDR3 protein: CASSQVGQGYEQYF. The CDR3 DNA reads TGCGCCAGCAGCCAAGTTGGACAGGGCTACGAGCAGTACTTC.

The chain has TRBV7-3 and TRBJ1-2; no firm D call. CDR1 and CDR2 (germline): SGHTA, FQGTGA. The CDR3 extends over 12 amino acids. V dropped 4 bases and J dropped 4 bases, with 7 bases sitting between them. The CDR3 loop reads CASSSGAYGYTF. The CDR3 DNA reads TGTGCCAGCAGCTCGGGAGCCTATGGCTACACCTTC.

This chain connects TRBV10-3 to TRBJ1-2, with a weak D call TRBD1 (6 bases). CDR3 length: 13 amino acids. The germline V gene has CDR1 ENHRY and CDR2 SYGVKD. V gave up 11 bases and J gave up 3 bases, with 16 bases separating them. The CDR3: CAAYQGQDYGYTF. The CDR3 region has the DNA TGTGCCGCGTACCAGGGACAAGACTATGGCTACACCTTC.